This T cell receptor beta chain was found in a study of regulatory T cells in long-lasting Graves disease. Study context: Graves' patients (newly diagnosed) had been on antithyroid drugs under 3 months.

Study-wide results and caveats: Newly diagnosed patients shared 850 to 1,000 public clonotypes; persistent patients shared around 2,800. Under persistent disease, TRBV28, TRBJ1-2 and TRBJ2-5 were used preferentially.

Regarding time point: newly diagnosed GD, antithyroid drugs for less than 3 months. The TCR library was prepared using RNA isolated from PBMCs. EDTA tubes received around 9.9 milliliters of collected peripheral blood. According to the study, TCR beta libraries were built with iRepertoire HTBI primers and CDR3-region Arm-PCR. TCRdb passed the multiplex PCR reads through MiXCR, listing each CDR3 protein once. The profile shows roughly 420,000 distinct CDR3 sequences, 15% to 19% of them singletons. The germline gives CDR1 SGHVS, CDR2 FQNEAQ. The V end lost 0 bases, the J end lost 2 bases, and 23 bases lay between the germline ends. The CDR3 consists of 19 residues. This clonotype was detected many times. Its specificity is unknown.

The J gene is TRBJ2-7, the V gene TRBV7-8; tentative D call: TRBD2 (6 bases). The source is a female donor with Graves disease. Here the sequenced sample was peripheral blood mononuclear cells (PBMCs), taken at new diagnosis, from a patient treated with antithyroid drugs. The CDR3 reads CASSLAHLAAEGTPYEQYF. The CDR3 coding sequence is TGTGCCAGCAGCTTAGCCCACTTAGCGGCAGAGGGCACTCCCTACGAGCAGTACTTC. Filled out from reference TRBV7-8 and TRBJ2-7, the complete variable domain reads GAGVSQSPRYKVAKRGQDVALRCDPISGHVSLFWYQQALGQGPEFLTYFQNEAQLDKSGLPSDRFFAERPEGSVSTLKIQRTQQEDSAVYLCASSLAHLAAEGTPYEQYFGPGTRLTVT.